Given below is one T cell receptor beta chain in context. These data belong to a study of blood T cell repertoires in COVID-19. Study-wide background: The United States, Italy and Spain supplied acute and convalescent COVID-19 samples. Sample material is recorded as cDNA or gDNA derived from T cells, B-cell-depleted T cells, or PBMCs.

This CDR3 has 16 residues. Per the germline V gene, CDR1 is SGHNT and CDR2 is YYREEE (reference sequence). V gave up 7 bases and J gave up 0 bases, with 17 bases separating them. In the authors' workflow: Reference gene primer amplification gave estimated nucleated cell counts. This table comes from immunoSEQ multiplex PCR, and its TCRdb copy is limited to in-frame clones, with some not included. V, J and clone size derive from that table, while D and trimming were established from the DNA sequence. The sample shows roughly 330,000 clones, around 83% of them seen only once. The TCR originated in a woman aged 45 to 65 with acute or convalescent COVID-19. Input material: peripheral blood. The chain uses TRBV5-4 and TRBJ2-1; possible D gene TRBD2, 6 bases. The CDR3 DNA reads TGTGCCAGCTCGCCTAGCGCCTATTCCTCCTACAATGAGCAGTTCTTC. It is translated as CASSPSAYSSYNEQFF.